A single sample gave rise to the 14 T cell receptor beta chains below, sequenced in a study of T cell repertoires in cytomegalovirus infection. These TCRs' antigens remain unknown. TCRdb reanalysed the reads using MiXCR and keeps one entry per CDR3 protein. The sample lists approximately 340,000 distinct CDR3 sequences, roughly 29% seen once, with around 19% in the top ten. The sequenced sample was cultured PBMCs, obtained from culture after CMV antigen stimulation. Receptor source: a human donor in good health (CMV status not recorded). Some clones in this sample may be carry-over from other donors' samples.

This clonotype was picked up a small number of times. The chain is built from TRBV11-1 and TRBJ1-1; 7 bases agree with TRBD1. The CDR3 length is 15 residues. CDR1 SGHAT and CDR2 FQDESV come from the germline V gene (reference sequence). J was trimmed by 1 base and V by 5 bases; bases with no gene match: 7. The CDR3 is CASSIRTGENTEAFF. CDR3 in DNA: TGTGCCAGCAGCATAAGGACAGGAGAGAACACTGAAGCTTTCTTT.

Here the CDR3 reads CASSLNRQYSNQPQHF. The CDR3, as DNA: TGTGCCAGCAGCTTAAATAGGCAGTATAGCAATCAGCCCCAGCATTTT. The chain has TRBV7-8 and TRBJ1-5; D is unclear. Germline V lookup: CDR1 SGHVS, CDR2 FQNEAQ. The CDR3 runs 16 residues. The V end lost 2 bases, the J end lost 0 bases, and 11 bases lay between the germline ends.

This clonotype has a handful of counts. The J gene is TRBJ1-1, the V gene TRBV7-2, with D perhaps matching TRBD1 (6 bases). The CDR3 is 13 residues long. CDR1 SGHTA and CDR2 FQGNSA come from the germline V gene. V was shortened by 5 bases and J by 10 bases, with 17 bases between the two germline ends. The CDR3 bases are TGTGCCAGCAGCCCAGGGACAAGGGGGAGAGCTTTCTTT. This encodes CASSPGTRGRAFF.

This clonotype was counted a few times. The gene calls are TRBV5-6 and TRBJ1-5; D might be TRBD1 (6 bases). Trimming removed 3 bases from V and 1 base from J, with 26 bases in between. This CDR3 comprises 20 residues. Germline loops: CDR1 SGHDT, CDR2 YYEEEE. The CDR3 region is CASSSWEEDGTGGSNQPQHF. CDR3 DNA sequence: TGTGCCAGCAGCTCCTGGGAGGAGGACGGGACGGGGGGCAGCAATCAGCCCCAGCATTTT. Drawing the rest from reference TRBV5-6 and TRBJ1-5, the complete variable domain is DAGVTQSPTHLIKTRGQQVTLRCSPKSGHDTVSWYQQALGQGPQFIFQYYEEEERQRGNFPDRFSGHQFPNYSSELNVNALLLGDSALYLCASSSWEEDGTGGSNQPQHFGDGTRLSIL.

This clonotype was seen just once. J is TRBJ2-5 and V is TRBV7-4; tentative D call: TRBD2 (5 bases). Trimming stripped 6 bases from V and 4 bases from J, with 15 bases between. From germline, CDR1 is SGHVT and CDR2 SQSDAQ. This CDR3 contains 14 residues. The CDR3 DNA reads as TGTGCCAGCAGTCCGCGGTCTAGCCCAGAGACCCAGTACTTC. It codes for CASSPRSSPETQYF.

This clonotype was seen a few times. The rearrangement uses TRBV12-5 and TRBJ1-2; D might be TRBD1 (5 bases). Germline V gene lookup returns CDR1 LGHNT and CDR2 FRNRAP. The CDR3 has 16 amino acids. Trimming shortened V by 0 bases and J by 8 bases, and 19 bases separated the two germline ends. CDR3 DNA: TGTGCTAGTGGTTTGGTACTCGGGGGTAGGAGTCTGGGCTACACCTTC. Translated, it gives CASGLVLGGRSLGYTF.

The CDR3 DNA reads as TGTGCCAGCAGTCAGACCCTTTACGGGGCCAACGTCCTGACTTTC. Translated: CASSQTLYGANVLTF. The chain employs TRBV7-2 and TRBJ2-6, with unresolved D. The CDR3 consists of 15 residues. CDR1 and CDR2 from the germline V gene are SGHTA and FQGNSA. Trimming left V 6 bases short and J 4 bases short, with 13 bases between.

The genes are TRBV6-5 and TRBJ1-6; a possible D gene is TRBD1 (5 bases). Germline values: CDR1 MNHEY, CDR2 SVGAGI. This CDR3 has 13 amino acids. Trimming took off 6 bases at V and 11 bases at J, with 14 bases between the two ends. In DNA, the CDR3 is TGTGCCAGCAGCCCCCAGGGAAAGGCACCCCTCCACTTT. This encodes CASSPQGKAPLHF.

This clonotype was counted a few times. V and J are TRBV24-1 and TRBJ2-1; TRBD2 matches 12 bases. V lost 1 base, J lost 11 bases, and 5 bases stayed unmatched. The CDR3 loop spans 15 amino acids. Germline V gene lookup returns CDR1 KGHDR and CDR2 SFDVKD. The CDR3 region is CATSDFRTSGIQQFF. As DNA, the CDR3 is TGTGCCACCAGTGATTTCAGGACTAGCGGGATACAGCAGTTCTTC.

This clonotype was detected a few times. The gene calls are TRBV9 and TRBJ1-3; D is unresolved. The CDR3 loop spans 15 amino acids. The V gene lost 2 bases and the J gene lost 0 bases, with 9 bases spanning the gap. Germline V gives CDR1 SGDLS, CDR2 YYNGEE. The CDR3 reads CASSVLDLSGNTIYF. The CDR3 DNA sequence: TGTGCCAGCAGCGTGTTGGACCTCTCTGGAAACACCATATATTTT.

There are many counts of this clonotype. This chain links TRBV24-1 with TRBJ1-5, with TRBD1 identical over 7 bases. CDR3 length: 17 residues. Per the germline V gene, CDR1 is KGHDR and CDR2 is SFDVKD. Trimming removed 2 bases from V and 7 bases from J; junction bases left unmatched: 13. This CDR3 is CATSDSRQTGHGQPQHF. Written as DNA, the CDR3 is TGTGCCACCAGTGATTCCCGTCAGACAGGGCACGGGCAGCCCCAGCATTTT.

There are a few counts of this clonotype. The chain has TRBV12-3 or TRBV12-4 and TRBJ2-5, with D possibly being TRBD2 (6 bases). V was pared by 5 bases and J by 4 bases, with 11 bases between. The CDR3 loop spans 13 amino acids. The CDR3 sequence is CASSRDGGETQYF. CDR3 nucleotides: TGTGCCAGCAGTCGGGACGGGGGAGAGACCCAGTACTTC.

This clonotype was observed a handful of times. V and J are TRBV9 and TRBJ2-5; D gene uncertain. This CDR3 contains 13 residues. CDR1 is SGDLS, CDR2 YYNGEE, per germline. The V gene lost 0 bases and the J gene lost 0 bases, with 3 bases spanning the gap. The CDR3 spells CASSVAHQETQYF. The DNA of the CDR3 is TGTGCCAGCAGCGTAGCCCACCAAGAGACCCAGTACTTC. The variable domain in full, with the rest retrieved from reference TRBV9 and TRBJ2-5, is DSGVTQTPKHLITATGQRVTLRCSPRSGDLSVYWYQQSLDQGLQFLIQYYNGEERAKGNILERFSAQQFPDLHSELNLSSLELGDSALYFCASSVAHQETQYFGPGTRLLVL.

This clonotype occurred a few times. V and J are TRBV28 and TRBJ1-5, with 9 bases identical to TRBD1. The CDR3 length is 14 residues. Trimming removed 6 bases from V and 11 bases from J; junction bases left unmatched: 11. The V gene's germline CDR1 is MDHEN and CDR2 SYDVKM. CDR3 DNA sequence: TGTGCCAGCAGATCGTCGACAGGGGGGGAGGCCCAGCATTTT. Residues: CASRSSTGGEAQHF.